The sequence of this T cell receptor beta chain was determined in a study of shared clonotypes between healthy human individuals. Study results and limitations: Naive subsets generally exceeded memory subsets in estimated richness. Clonotypes shared by all four sorted-subset donors had higher generation probabilities than non-shared clonotypes.

Produced via immunoSEQ multiplex PCR; TCRdb's table is partial and in-frame only. The sample has under 350,000 clones, roughly 84% seen once. V shed 6 bases and J shed 2 bases, with 20 bases lying between them. The CDR3 covers 17 residues. Germline V gene sequence: CDR1 LGHNA, CDR2 YSLEER. To note about this clone: Antigen unknown.

The origin of this receptor is a man between 18 and 29 years old in good health. The specimen was memory CD8+ T cells sorted from blood. The subset denotes: CD45RO+ cells pooled with CCR7-negative TemRA cells. The genes are TRBV4-3 and TRBJ2-1, with a possible D match to TRBD2 (6 bases). The CDR3 nucleotides are TGCGCCAGCAGTCGAACTTGGCGGGGCCGACCCTACAATGAGCAGTTCTTC. It encodes CASSRTWRGRPYNEQFF.